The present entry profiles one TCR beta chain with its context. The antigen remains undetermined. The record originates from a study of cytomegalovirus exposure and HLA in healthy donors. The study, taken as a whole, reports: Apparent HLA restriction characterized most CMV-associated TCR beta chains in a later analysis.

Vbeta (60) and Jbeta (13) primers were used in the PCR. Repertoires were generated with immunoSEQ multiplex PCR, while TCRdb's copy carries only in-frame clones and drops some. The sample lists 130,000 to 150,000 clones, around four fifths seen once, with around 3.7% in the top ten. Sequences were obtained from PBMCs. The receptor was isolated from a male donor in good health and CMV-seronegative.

The CDR3 bases are TGTGCCAGCAGTGATTCCACTTGGTATGGCTACACCTTC. This encodes CASSDSTWYGYTF. V is TRBV25-1 and J is TRBJ1-2; no definite D call. Germline CDR1 is MGHDK and CDR2 is SYGVNS. The CDR3 sequence is 13 residues long. The germline V and J ends were trimmed by 3 bases and 5 bases, with 10 bases remaining between them.